The clone carrying this TCR beta chain was found many times. What it binds is unknown. The source of the sample is a study of regulatory T cells in long-lasting Graves disease. Study-wide context: Newly diagnosed Graves' patients had under 3 months of antithyroid drugs. Study-wide findings and caveats: Only peripheral blood was studied, not thyroid tissue.

The V and J ends lost 0 bases and 0 bases respectively, with 6 bases between them. The CDR3 runs 14 residues. Germline V gene data show CDR1 as MNHEY and CDR2 as SVGAGI. TCR beta libraries were built with iRepertoire HTBI primers and Arm-PCR of CDR3 regions. TCRdb reprocessed the multiplex PCR reads via MiXCR and lists one record per CDR3 protein. Among fewer than 550,000 distinct CDR3 sequences listed, less than 20% were seen once. Time point indicated: newly diagnosed GD, antithyroid drugs for less than 3 months. PBMC-derived RNA was used for the TCR library. This same sample was also taken into another study, of T cells in Graves' hyperthyroidism and ophthalmopathy. Turning to that study: HTBI primers drove first-round RT-PCR of the TCR CDR3. The majority of expanded thyroid clonotypes above 0.001 also appeared in blood.

This clonotype was obtained from a woman aged 18-35 years with Graves disease. This rearrangement joins TRBV6-5 to TRBJ2-7; D is uncertain. The sample in question was peripheral blood mononuclear cells (PBMCs), obtained at new diagnosis, from a patient treated with antithyroid drugs. The CDR3 reads CASSYSVSSYEQYF. The CDR3 coding sequence is TGTGCCAGCAGTTACTCCGTGAGCTCCTACGAGCAGTACTTC.